This T cell receptor beta chain was sequenced in a study of T cell responses to AZD1222 COVID-19 vaccine. Whole-study findings and limits: Spike regions recognized by vaccine-associated CD4 TCRs spanned the protein, led by 160-218 and 743-854.

Measured with immunoSEQ multiplex PCR; TCRdb has only the in-frame clones, and not every one. Among under 200,000 clones, around 88% were seen once, and the ten largest hold 1.1%. CDR3 length: 15 residues. Trimming cost V 1 base and J 3 bases; bases outside gene matches: 6. CDR1 LGHNA and CDR2 YNFKEQ come from the germline V gene. As concerns this clone: Its antigen is undetermined.

This sample comprised peripheral blood, obtained 28 days after the second AZD1222 dose. The sequence derives from an adult who received the AZD1222 COVID-19 vaccine. The V call is TRBV4-2, the J call TRBJ2-7; 7 bases map to TRBD2. CDR3 protein: CASSQGTRSNYEQYF. CDR3 nucleotide sequence: TGTGCCAGCAGCCAAGGGACTAGAAGTAACTACGAGCAGTACTTC.